This paragraph covers one T cell receptor (beta chain) sequence. This specimen comes from a study of blood T cell repertoires in COVID-19. Study details: Acute-phase and convalescent COVID-19 samples originated in the United States, Italy and Spain.

CDR1 is MDHEN, CDR2 SYDVKM, per germline. With V trimmed by 7 bases and J by 7 bases, 7 bases remained unmatched. This CDR3 has 15 residues. Sequencing was performed with immunoSEQ multiplex PCR; in TCRdb, only in-frame clones are kept and a portion is missing. The sample carries about 45,000 clones, about 85% recorded once. The chain links TRBV28 to TRBJ1-6; the match to TRBD1 covers 10 bases. Sample: peripheral blood. This sequence was found in a woman over 75 with acute or convalescent COVID-19. CDR3 loop: CASTAPGQGNSPLHF. CDR3 nucleotides: TGTGCCAGCACCGCCCCGGGACAGGGGAATTCACCCCTCCACTTT.